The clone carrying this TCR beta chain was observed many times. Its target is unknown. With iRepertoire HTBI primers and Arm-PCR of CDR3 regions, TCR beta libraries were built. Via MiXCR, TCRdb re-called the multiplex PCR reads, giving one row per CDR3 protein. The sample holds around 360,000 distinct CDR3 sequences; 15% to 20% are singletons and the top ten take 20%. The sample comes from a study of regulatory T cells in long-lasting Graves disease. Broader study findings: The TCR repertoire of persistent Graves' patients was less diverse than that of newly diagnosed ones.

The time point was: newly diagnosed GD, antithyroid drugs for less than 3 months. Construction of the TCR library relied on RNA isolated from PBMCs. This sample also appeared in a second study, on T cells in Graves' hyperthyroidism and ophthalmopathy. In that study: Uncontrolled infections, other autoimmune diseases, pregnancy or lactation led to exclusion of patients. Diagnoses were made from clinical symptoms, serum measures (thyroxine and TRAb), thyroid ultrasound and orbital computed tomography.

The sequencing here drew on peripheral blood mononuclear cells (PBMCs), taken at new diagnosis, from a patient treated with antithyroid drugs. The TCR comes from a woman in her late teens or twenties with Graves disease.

As DNA, the CDR3 is TGTGCCAGCAGCCCCCTCCCATTTGCGGGAGGGCCGCACACCGGGGAGCTGTTTTTT. Translated: CASSPLPFAGGPHTGELFF. The chain has TRBV7-2 and TRBJ2-2; 9 nucleotides align to TRBD2. Unmatched junction bases numbered 16, after V lost 5 bases and J lost 3 bases. Per germline, CDR1 SGHTA and CDR2 FQGNSA. CDR3 length: 19 amino acids.